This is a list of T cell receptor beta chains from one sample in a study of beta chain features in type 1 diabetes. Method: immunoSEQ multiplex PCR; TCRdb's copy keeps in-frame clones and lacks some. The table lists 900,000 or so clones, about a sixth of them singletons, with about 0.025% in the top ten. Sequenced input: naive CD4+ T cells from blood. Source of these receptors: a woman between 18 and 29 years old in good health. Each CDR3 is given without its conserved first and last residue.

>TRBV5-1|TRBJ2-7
ASSLERGEQY
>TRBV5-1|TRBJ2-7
ASSLGTRSYEQY
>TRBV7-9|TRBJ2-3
ASSGLTSTDTQY
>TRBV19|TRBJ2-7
ASSIRGPSYEQY
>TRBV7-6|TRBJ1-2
ASSPRTGNYGYT
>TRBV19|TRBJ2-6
ASSDSGSGANVLT
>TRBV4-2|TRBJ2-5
ASSQEGADPQETQY
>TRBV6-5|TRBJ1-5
ACHGGAGQPQH
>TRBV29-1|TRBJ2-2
SVEDPGAGELF
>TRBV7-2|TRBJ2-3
ASSPRGVDTQY
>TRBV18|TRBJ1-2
ASSPMDRVNYGYT
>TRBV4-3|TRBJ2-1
ASSQGQSRLAAYNEQF
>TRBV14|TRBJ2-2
ASSLSGELF
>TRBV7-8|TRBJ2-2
ASTRAVAANTGELF
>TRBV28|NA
ASSENYEQY
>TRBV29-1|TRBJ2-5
SAITSVGPQETQY
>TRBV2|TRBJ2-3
ASGKTSWSTPDTQY
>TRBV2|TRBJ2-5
AGLAIQETQY
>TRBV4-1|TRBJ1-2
ASSQTLNRIYGYT
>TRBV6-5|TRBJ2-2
ASRRGPTAGELF
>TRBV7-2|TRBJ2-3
ASSLSGSMGLY
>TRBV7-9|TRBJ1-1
ASSLMGTNTEAF
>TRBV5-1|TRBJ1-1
ASSLVGGMGTEAF
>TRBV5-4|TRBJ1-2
ASSLKQGTSNNYGYT
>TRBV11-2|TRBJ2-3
ASSRGRDTQY
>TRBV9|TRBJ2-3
ASSVALRTSTDTQY
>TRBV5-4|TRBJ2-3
ASSLQAGGTDTQY
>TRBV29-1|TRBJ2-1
SVGKTGTPGSGEQF
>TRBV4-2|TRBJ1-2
ASSQDTGGSSYGYT